This T cell receptor beta chain was identified in a study of CXCR3-negative and CXCR3-positive naive CD8 T cells. Study-level results: Naive cells that were CXCR3-positive had more hydrophobic TRB CDR3s (compared with CXCR3-negative naive cells). TRBV-TRBJ usage matched between naive CXCR3-negative and CXCR3-positive cells but not between memory cells. Much lower diversity was found in memory CD8+ cells, while both naive subsets had comparably high diversity.

UMI labels and 5' RACE were used to prepare the TRB cDNA libraries. TCRdb reprocessed the 5' RACE reads and stores each CDR3 protein as one record, lacking DNA. The listing records 50,000 to 75,000 distinct CDR3 sequences. Naive CD8+ T cells showed CD45RO-CCR7+CD27+CD95-. This CDR3 is 15 amino acids long. Looked up from germline, CDR1 is MNHEY and CDR2 is SVGEGT. Points on this clonotype: Antigen specificity is unknown.

The source is a human donor in good health. Some clones in this sample may be carry-over from other donors' samples. V usage is TRBV6-2 or TRBV6-3 and J usage is TRBJ2-1; TCRdb's D call of TRBD1 is untestable without DNA. The sequencing sample was made of naive CXCR3- CD8+ T cells from blood. Subset defined: CD45RO-CCR7+CD27+CD95- naive CD8+ T cells lacking CXCR3 (TNR3-). The CDR3 loop reads CASTSQGESYNEQFF.